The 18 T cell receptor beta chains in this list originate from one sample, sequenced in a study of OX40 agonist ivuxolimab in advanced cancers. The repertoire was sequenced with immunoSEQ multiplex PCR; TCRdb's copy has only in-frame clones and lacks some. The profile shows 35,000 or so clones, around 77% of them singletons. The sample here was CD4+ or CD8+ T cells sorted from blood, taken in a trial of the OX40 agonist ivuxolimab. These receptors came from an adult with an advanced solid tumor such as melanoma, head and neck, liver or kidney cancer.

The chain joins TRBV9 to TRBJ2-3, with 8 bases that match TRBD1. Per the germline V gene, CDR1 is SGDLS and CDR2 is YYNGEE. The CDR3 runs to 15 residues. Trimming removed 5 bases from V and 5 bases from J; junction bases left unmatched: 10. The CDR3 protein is CASSTDRVNIDTQYF. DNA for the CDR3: TGTGCCAGCAGTACGGACAGGGTAAATATAGATACGCAGTATTTT.

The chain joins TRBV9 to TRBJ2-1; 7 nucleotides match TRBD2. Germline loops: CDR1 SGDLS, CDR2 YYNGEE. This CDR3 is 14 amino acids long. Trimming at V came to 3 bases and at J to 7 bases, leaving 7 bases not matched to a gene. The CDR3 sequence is CASSATGGLNEQFF. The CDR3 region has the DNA TGTGCCAGCAGCGCGACGGGGGGTTTGAATGAGCAGTTCTTC.

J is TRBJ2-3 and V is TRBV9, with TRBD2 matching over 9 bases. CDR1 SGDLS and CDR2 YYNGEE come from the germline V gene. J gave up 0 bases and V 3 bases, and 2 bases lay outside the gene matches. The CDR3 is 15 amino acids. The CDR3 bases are TGTGCCAGCAGCGCAAGCGGGGGGAGCACAGATACGCAGTATTTT. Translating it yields CASSASGGSTDTQYF.

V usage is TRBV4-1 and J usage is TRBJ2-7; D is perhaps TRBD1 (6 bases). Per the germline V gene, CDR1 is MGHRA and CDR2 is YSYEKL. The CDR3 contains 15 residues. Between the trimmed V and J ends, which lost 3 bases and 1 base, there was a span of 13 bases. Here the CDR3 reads CASSQRTVGSYEQYF. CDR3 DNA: TGCGCCAGCAGCCAGCGGACAGTTGGTTCCTACGAGCAGTACTTC.

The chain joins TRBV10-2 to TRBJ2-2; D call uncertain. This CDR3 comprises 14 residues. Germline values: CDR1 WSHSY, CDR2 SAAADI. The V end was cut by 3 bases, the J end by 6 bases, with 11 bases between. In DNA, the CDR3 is TGCGCCAGCAGTGAAATTTGGAGCGCCGGGGAGCTGTTTTTT. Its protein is CASSEIWSAGELFF.

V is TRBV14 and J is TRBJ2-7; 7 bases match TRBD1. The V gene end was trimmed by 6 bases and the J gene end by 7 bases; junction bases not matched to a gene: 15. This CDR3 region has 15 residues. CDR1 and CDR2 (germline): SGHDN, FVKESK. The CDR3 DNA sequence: TGTGCCAGCAGGCCAGACAGGGCCACTACGGAAGAGCAGTACTTC. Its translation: CASRPDRATTEEQYF.

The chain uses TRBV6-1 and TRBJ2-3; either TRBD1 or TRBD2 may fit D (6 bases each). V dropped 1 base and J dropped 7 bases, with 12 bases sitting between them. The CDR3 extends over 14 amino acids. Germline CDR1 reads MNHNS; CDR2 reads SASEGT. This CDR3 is CASSEVAGDYTQYF. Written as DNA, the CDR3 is TGTGCCAGCAGTGAAGTGGCAGGGGACTATACGCAGTATTTT.

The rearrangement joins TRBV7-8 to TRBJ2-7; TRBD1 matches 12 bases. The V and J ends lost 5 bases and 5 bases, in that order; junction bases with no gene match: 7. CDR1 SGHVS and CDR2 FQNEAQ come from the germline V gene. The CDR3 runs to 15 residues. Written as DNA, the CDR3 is TGTGCCAGCAGCCAGGGACAGGGGGCGGTAAACGAGCAGTACTTC. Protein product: CASSQGQGAVNEQYF.

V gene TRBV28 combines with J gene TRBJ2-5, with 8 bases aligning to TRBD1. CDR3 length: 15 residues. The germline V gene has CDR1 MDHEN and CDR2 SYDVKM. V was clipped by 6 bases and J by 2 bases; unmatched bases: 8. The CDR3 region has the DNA TGTGCCAGCAGCCCGGACAGGGAATTACAAGAGACCCAGTACTTC. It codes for CASSPDRELQETQYF.

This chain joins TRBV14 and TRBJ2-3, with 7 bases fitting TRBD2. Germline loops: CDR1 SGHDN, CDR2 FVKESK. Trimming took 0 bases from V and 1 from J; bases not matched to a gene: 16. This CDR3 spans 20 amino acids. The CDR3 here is CASSQEGGFFSRNGTDTQYF. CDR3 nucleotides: TGTGCCAGCAGCCAAGAGGGAGGGTTCTTTTCCCGCAACGGCACAGATACGCAGTATTTT.

The CDR3 DNA reads TGCGCCAGCAGCATCGATTCAAGGGGGAATCAGCCCCAGCATTTT. This codes for CASSIDSRGNQPQHF. This chain links TRBV4-3 with TRBJ1-5, with D tentatively TRBD1 (6 bases). V was shortened by 5 bases and J by 4 bases, with 15 bases between the two germline ends. Per the germline V gene, CDR1 is LGHNA and CDR2 is YSLEER. The CDR3 has 15 residues.

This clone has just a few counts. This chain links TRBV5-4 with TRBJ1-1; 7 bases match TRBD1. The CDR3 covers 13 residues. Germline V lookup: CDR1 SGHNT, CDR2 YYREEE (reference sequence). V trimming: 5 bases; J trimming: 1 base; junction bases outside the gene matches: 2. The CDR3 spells CASSRTGNTEAFF. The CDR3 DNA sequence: TGTGCCAGCAGTAGGACAGGGAACACTGAAGCTTTCTTT.

CDR3 region: CSVEPQTGVRYGYTF. The CDR3, as DNA: TGCAGCGTTGAACCCCAGACAGGGGTTCGGTATGGCTACACCTTC. V and J are TRBV29-1 and TRBJ1-2; 8 nucleotides match TRBD1. This CDR3 is built from 15 residues. Germline CDR1 reads SQVTM; CDR2 reads ANQGSEA. J gave up 5 bases and V 2 bases, and 10 bases lay outside the gene matches.

The CDR3 reads CASSLSEAGELFF. For the CDR3, the DNA is TGTGCCAGCAGTTTAAGTGAGGCCGGGGAGCTGTTTTTT. This chain uses TRBV27 with TRBJ2-2; the D is unclear. CDR3 length: 13 amino acids. Deletions cut 2 bases from V and 6 bases from J, with 7 bases between. CDR1 and CDR2 (germline): MNHEY, SMNVEV (reference sequence).

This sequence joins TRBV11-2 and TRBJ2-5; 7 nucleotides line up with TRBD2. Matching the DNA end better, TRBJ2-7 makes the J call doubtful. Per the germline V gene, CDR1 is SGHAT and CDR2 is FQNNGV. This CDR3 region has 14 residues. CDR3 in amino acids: CASSLIRGVYEQYF. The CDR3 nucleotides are TGTGCCAGCAGCTTAATACGGGGGGTTTACGAGCAGTACTTC.

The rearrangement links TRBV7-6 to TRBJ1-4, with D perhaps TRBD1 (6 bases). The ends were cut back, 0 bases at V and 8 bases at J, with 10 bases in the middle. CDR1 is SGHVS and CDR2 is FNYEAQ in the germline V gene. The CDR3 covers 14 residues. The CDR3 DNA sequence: TGTGCCAGCAGCTTAGCAGGGGGACAAGAAAAACTGTTTTTT. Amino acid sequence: CASSLAGGQEKLFF.

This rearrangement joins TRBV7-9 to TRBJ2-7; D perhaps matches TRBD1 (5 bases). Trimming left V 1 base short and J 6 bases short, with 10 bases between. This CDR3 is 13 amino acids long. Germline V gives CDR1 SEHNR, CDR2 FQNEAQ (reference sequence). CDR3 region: CASSLVGRAEQYF. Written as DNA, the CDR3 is TGTGCCAGCAGCTTAGTGGGCAGGGCCGAGCAGTACTTC.

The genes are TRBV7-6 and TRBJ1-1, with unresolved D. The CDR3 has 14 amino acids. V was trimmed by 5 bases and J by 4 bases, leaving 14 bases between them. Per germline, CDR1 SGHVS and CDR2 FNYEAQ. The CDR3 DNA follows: TGTGCCAGCAGCGCAGCTGGAATGCCCACTGAAGCTTTCTTT. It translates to CASSAAGMPTEAFF.